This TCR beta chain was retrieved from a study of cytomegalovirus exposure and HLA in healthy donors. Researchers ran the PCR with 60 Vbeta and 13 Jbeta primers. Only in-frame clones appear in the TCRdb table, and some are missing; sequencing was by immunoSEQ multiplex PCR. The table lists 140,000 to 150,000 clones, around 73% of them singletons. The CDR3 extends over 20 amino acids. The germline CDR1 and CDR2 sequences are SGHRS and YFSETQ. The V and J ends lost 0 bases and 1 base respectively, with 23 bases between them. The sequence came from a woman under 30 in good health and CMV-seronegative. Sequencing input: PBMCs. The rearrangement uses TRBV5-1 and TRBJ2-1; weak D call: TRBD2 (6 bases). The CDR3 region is CASSLGVYVGSLGSYNEQFF. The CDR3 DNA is TGCGCCAGCAGCTTGGGGGTTTATGTCGGGAGTTTGGGATCCTACAATGAGCAGTTCTTC.